There are many counts of the clone carrying this T cell receptor (beta chain). This sample stems from a study of T cells in Graves' hyperthyroidism and ophthalmopathy. Amplification of TCR beta CDR3 regions used RNA as the template. TCR CDR3 regions were first amplified by RT-PCR with HTBI primers. MiXCR, applied by TCRdb to the multiplex PCR reads, yields one record per CDR3 protein. The data show under 350,000 distinct CDR3 sequences, 15% to 20% seen once. The CDR3 has 14 amino acids. Looked up from germline, CDR1 is SGHAT and CDR2 is FQDESV (reference sequence). V lost 0 bases, J lost 6 bases, and 10 bases lay in between.

The material sequenced was blood. The chain carries TRBV11-1 and TRBJ2-3, with D unresolved. The sequence came from a woman aged 45-60 years with Graves' hyperthyroidism. For the CDR3, the DNA is TGTGCCAGCAGCTTAGCCAGGACCCTGGATACGCAGTATTTT. It translates to CASSLARTLDTQYF.